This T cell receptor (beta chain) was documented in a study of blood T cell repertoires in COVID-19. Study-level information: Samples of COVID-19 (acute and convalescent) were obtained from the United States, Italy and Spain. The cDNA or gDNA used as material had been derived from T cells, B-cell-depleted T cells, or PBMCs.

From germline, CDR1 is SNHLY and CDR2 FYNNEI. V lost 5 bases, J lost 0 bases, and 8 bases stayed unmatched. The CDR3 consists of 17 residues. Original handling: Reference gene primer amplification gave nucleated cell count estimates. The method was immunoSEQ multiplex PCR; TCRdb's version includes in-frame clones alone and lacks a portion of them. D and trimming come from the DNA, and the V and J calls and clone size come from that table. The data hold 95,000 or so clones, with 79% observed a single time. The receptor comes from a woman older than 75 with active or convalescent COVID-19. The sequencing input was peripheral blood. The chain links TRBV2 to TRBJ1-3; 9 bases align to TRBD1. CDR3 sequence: CASSSGTGSLSGNTIYF. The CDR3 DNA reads TGTGCCAGCAGTAGTGGGACAGGGAGTCTCTCTGGAAACACCATATATTTT.